This T cell receptor beta chain was observed in a study of control samples from healthy donors and cancer patients. Here immunoSEQ multiplex PCR was the method, and the copy in TCRdb shows in-frame clones only, minus some. Among 200,000 to 250,000 clones listed, about 93% were seen once. V lost 2 bases and J 9 bases, leaving 8 bases between the germline ends. CDR3 length equals 13 residues. The germline gives CDR1 SNHLY, CDR2 FYNNEI. This clone was seen only a few times. V gene TRBV2 combines with J gene TRBJ1-6; D is unclear. This receptor was obtained from a man between 45 and 60 years old in good health. The sample consisted of blood. Written as DNA, the CDR3 is TGTGCCAGCAGTGAACAGGAAAGTTCACCCCTCCACTTT. Protein sequence: CASSEQESSPLHF.